The T cell receptor (beta chain) described here comes from a study of read filtering for tumor transcriptome and immune sequencing. Study-level background: IR-seq gave about 3.5 to 10.27 million TCR reads per sample; RNA-seq gave about 75 to 1,400. Study results and caveats: Dropping single-read clonotypes raised IR-seq and RNA-seq shared-clonotype correlation.

Worth noting for this clonotype: Its antigen is as yet unknown.

Molecular barcoded adaptors covering alpha/delta and beta/gamma chains were used on 400 to 450 ng RNA. One entry per CDR3 protein results from TCRdb running MiXCR on the reads. The profile shows over 50,000 distinct CDR3 sequences, nearly 20% of them singletons. CDR3 size: 14 residues. Trimming removed 5 bases from V and 3 bases from J, with 14 bases in between. The germline V gene has CDR1 DFQATT and CDR2 SNEGSKA (reference sequence). Every patient had bone marrow sampled while the disease was active. V usage is TRBV20-1 and J usage is TRBJ1-5; unclear D gene. The clonotype was recovered from a donor aged 40 or older with multiple myeloma. Sequencing was performed on a population of CD138-negative cells sorted from bone marrow. In DNA, the CDR3 is TGCAGTGCTTCTCCGGTATGGGACAATCAGCCCCAGCATTTT. This encodes CSASPVWDNQPQHF.